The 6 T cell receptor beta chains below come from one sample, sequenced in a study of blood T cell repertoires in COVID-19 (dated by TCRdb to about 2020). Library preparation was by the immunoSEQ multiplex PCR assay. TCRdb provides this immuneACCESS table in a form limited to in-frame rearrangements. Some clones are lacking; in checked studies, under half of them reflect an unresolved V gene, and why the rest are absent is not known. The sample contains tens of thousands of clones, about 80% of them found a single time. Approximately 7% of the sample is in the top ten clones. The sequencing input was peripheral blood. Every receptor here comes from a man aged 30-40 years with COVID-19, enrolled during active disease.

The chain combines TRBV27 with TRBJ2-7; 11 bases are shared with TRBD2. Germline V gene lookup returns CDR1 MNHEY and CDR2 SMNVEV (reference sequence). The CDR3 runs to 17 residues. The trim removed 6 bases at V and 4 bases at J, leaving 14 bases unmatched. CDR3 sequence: CASRPPRGTSGGYEQYF. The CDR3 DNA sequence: TGTGCCAGCAGACCCCCAAGGGGGACTAGCGGAGGGTACGAGCAGTACTTC.

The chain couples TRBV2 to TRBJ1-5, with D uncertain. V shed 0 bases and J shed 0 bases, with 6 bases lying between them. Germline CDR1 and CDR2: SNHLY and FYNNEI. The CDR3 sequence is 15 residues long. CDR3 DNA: TGTGCCAGCAGTGAAGCGTCAGGTAGCAATCAGCCCCAGCATTTT. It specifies CASSEASGSNQPQHF.

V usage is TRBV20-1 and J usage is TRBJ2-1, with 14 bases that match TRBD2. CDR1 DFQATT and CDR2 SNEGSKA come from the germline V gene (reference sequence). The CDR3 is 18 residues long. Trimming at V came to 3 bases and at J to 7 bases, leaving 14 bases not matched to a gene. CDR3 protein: CSASPLGLAGASRNEQFF. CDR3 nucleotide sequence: TGCAGTGCTAGTCCCTTGGGACTAGCGGGAGCCTCGAGGAATGAGCAGTTCTTC.

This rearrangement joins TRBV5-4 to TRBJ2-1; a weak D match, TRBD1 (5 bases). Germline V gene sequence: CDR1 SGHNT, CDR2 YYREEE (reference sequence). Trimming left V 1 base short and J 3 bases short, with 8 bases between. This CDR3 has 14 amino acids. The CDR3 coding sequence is TGTGCCAGCAGCTTGTTAGGGGTCTACAATGAGCAGTTCTTC. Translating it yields CASSLLGVYNEQFF.

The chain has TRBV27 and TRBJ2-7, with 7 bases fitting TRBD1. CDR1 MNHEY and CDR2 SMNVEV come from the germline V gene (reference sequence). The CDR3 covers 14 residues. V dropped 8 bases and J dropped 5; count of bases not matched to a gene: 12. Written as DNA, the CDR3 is TGTGCCAGCCAAATGTTGGGACAGACACACGAGCAGTACTTC. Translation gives CASQMLGQTHEQYF.

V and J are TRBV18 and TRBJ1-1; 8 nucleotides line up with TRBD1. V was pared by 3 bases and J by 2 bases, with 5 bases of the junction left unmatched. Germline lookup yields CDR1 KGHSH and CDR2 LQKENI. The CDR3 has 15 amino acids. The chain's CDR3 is CASSPSTGGNTEAFF. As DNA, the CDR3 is TGTGCCAGCTCACCGTCAACAGGGGGAAACACTGAAGCTTTCTTT.